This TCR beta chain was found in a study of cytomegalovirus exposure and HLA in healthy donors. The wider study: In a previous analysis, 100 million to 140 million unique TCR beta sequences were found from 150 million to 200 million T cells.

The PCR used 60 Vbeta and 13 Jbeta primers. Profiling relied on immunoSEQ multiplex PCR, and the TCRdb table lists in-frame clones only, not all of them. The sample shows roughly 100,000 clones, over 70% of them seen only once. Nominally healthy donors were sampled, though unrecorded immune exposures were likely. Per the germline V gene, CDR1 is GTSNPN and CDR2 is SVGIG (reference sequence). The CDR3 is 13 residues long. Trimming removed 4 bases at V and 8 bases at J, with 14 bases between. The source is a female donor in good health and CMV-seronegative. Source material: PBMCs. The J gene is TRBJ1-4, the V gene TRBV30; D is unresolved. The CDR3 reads CAWNKGGREKLFF. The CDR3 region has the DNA TGTGCCTGGAATAAGGGAGGAAGGGAAAAACTGTTTTTT.